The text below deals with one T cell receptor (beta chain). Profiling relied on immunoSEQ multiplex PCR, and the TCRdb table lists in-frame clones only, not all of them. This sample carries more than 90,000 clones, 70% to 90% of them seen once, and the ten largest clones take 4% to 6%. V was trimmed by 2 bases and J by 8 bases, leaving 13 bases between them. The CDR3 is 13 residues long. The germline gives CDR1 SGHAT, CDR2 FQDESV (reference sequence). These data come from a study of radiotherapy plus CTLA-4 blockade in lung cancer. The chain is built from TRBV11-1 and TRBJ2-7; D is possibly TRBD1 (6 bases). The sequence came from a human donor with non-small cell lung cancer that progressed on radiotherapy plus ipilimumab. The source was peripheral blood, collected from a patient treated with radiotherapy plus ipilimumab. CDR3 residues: CASSLFQQGKQYF. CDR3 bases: TGTGCCAGCAGCTTATTTCAGCAGGGGAAGCAGTACTTC.